The sequence of this TCR beta chain was determined in a study of cytomegalovirus exposure and HLA in healthy donors. The PCR ran on 60 Vbeta and 13 Jbeta primers. TCRdb's table, derived via immunoSEQ multiplex PCR, lists solely in-frame clones and lacks some. The repertoire includes 90,000 to 150,000 clones, roughly 14% of them detected once, and 1.9% sits in the top ten. Study-wide results and limits: In vitro assays verified that three CMV-associated chains recognized CMV antigens specifically. Being productive about 90% or about 30% of the time was typical of most TCR beta V segments in an earlier analysis.

The germline V gene has CDR1 LNHDA and CDR2 SQIVND (reference sequence). This CDR3 region has 13 residues. Unmatched junction bases numbered 5, after V lost 6 bases and J lost 7 bases. Healthy people donating bone marrow made up the donors. Notes on this clone: Its matching antigen is unknown.

This receptor was obtained from a young woman in good health and CMV-seronegative. The rearrangement joins TRBV19 to TRBJ1-5, with 8 bases identical to TRBD1. The sequencing input was PBMCs. DNA for the CDR3: TGTGCCAGTAGGGACAGGGTGACCCAGCCCCAGCATTTT. Translation: CASRDRVTQPQHF.